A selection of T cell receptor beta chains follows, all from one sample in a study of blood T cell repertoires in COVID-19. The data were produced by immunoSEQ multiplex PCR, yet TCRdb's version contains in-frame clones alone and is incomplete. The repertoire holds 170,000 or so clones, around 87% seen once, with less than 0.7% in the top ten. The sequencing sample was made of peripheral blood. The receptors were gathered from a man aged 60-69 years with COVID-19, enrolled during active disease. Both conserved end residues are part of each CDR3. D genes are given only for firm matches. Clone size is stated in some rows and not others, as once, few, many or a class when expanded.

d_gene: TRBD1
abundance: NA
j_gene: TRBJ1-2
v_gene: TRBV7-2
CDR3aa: CASSGTASNYGYTF
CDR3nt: TGTGCCAGCAGCGGGACAGCCTCTAACTATGGCTACACCTTC

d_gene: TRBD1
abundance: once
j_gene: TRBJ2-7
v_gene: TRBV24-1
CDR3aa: CATSDNTGASGQYF
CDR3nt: TGTGCCACCAGTGACAATACAGGGGCGTCGGGACAGTACTTC

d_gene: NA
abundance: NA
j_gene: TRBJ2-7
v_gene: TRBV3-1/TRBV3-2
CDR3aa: CASSQAALSSYEQYF
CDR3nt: TGTGCCAGCAGCCAAGCCGCACTAAGCTCCTACGAGCAGTACTTC

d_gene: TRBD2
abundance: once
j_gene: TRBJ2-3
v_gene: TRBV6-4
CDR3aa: CASSQLSSGSTDTQYF
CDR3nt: TGTGCCAGCAGCCAACTGTCTAGCGGGAGTACAGATACGCAGTATTTT

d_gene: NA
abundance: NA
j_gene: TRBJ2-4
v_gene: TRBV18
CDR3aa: CASSYQSGASNIQYF
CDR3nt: TGTGCCAGCTCATACCAATCGGGTGCATCAAACATTCAGTACTTC

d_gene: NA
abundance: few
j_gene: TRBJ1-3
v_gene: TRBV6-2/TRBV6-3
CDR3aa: CASSYEGAISGNTIYF
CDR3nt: TGTGCCAGCAGTTACGAGGGAGCGATCTCTGGAAACACCATATATTTT

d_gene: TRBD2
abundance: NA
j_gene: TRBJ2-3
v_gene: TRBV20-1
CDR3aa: CSANDPGLAQTDTQYF
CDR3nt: TGCAGTGCTAATGACCCGGGACTAGCCCAAACAGATACGCAGTATTTT

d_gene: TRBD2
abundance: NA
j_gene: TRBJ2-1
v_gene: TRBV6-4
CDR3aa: CASSDVVAGYNEQFF
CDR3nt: TGTGCCAGCAGTGACGTCGTAGCGGGCTACAATGAGCAGTTCTTC

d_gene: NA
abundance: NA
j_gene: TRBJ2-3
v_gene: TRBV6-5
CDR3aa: CASRRDSFSTDTQYF
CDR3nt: TGTGCCAGCAGACGCGACAGCTTTAGCACAGATACGCAGTATTTT

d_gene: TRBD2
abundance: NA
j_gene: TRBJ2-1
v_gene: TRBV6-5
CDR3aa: CASAPGGGSYNEQFF
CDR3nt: TGTGCCAGCGCCCCCGGGGGGGGATCCTACAATGAGCAGTTCTTC

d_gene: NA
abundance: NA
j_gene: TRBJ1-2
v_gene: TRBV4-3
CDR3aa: CASSQDFLYGYTF
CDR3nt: TGCGCCAGCAGCCAAGACTTTCTCTATGGCTACACCTTC

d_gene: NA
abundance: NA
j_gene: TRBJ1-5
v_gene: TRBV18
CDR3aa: CASSPETVFVQPQHF
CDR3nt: TGTGCCAGCTCACCTGAGACAGTTTTCGTTCAGCCCCAGCATTTT

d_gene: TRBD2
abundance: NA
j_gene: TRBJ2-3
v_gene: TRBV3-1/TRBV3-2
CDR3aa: CASSPNPGLAGATDTQYF
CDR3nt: TGTGCCAGCAGCCCTAACCCGGGACTAGCGGGAGCCACAGATACGCAGTATTTT

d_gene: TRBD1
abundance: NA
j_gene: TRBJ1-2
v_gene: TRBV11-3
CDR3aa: CASSLDRGSGGYTF
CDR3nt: TGTGCCAGCAGCTTGGACAGGGGCTCGGGAGGCTACACCTTC

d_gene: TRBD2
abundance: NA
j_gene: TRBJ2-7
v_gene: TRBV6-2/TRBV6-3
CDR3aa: CASSLGAGTRSYEQYF
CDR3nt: TGTGCCAGCAGTTTAGGGGCCGGGACTAGGTCCTACGAGCAGTACTTC

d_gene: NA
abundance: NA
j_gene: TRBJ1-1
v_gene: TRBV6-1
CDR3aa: CASSDFGSPRNTEAFF
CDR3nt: TGTGCCAGCAGTGATTTCGGGAGCCCCCGGAACACTGAAGCTTTCTTT

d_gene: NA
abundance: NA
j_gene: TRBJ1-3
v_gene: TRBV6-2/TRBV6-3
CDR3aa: CASSYLGSSGNTIYF
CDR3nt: TGTGCCAGCAGTTACCTGGGGAGCTCTGGAAACACCATATATTTT

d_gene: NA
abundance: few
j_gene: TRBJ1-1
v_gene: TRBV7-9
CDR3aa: CASSSISSRPRSSNTEAFF
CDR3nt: TGTGCCAGCAGTTCCATATCGTCCCGGCCCAGGTCCTCGAACACTGAAGCTTTCTTT

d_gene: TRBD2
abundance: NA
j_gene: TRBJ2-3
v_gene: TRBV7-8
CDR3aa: CASSALAGSTDTQYF
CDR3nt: TGTGCCAGCAGCGCGCTAGCGGGCAGCACAGATACGCAGTATTTT

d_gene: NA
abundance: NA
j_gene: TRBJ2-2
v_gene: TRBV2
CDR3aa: CASLEGFRSANTGELFF
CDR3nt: TGTGCCAGCCTCGAGGGCTTCAGGTCTGCGAACACCGGGGAGCTGTTTTTT

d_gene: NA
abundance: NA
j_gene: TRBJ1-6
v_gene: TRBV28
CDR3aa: CASSLEAPYSPLHF
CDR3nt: TGTGCCAGCAGTTTGGAGGCTCCCTATTCACCCCTCCACTTT

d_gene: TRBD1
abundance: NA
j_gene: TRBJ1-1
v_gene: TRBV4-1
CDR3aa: CASSQDLPGGIEAFF
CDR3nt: TGCGCCAGCAGCCAAGATCTCCCAGGGGGGATTGAAGCTTTCTTT

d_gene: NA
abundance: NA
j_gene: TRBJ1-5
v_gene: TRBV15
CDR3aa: CATSRVGAGRNQPQHF
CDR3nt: TGTGCCACCAGCAGAGTGGGGGCAGGCCGCAATCAGCCCCAGCATTTT

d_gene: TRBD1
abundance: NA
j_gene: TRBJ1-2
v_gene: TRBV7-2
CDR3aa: CASSLEWDRAYGYTF
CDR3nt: TGTGCCAGCAGCTTAGAGTGGGACAGGGCCTATGGCTACACCTTC

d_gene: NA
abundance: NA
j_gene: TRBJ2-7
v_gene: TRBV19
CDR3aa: CASSIDRGRDEQYF
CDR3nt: TGTGCCAGTAGTATAGACAGGGGTAGGGACGAGCAGTACTTC

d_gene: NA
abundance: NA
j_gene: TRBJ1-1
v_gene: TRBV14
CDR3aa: CASSFQTGAAFF
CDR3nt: TGTGCCAGCAGCTTCCAGACAGGTGCGGCTTTCTTT

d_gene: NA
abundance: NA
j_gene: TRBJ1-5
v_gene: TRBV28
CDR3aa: CASSSGGSNQPQHF
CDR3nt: TGTGCCAGCAGCTCGGGAGGTAGCAATCAGCCCCAGCATTTT

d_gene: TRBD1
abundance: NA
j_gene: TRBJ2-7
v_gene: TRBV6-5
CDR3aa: CASSWDSSSYEQYF
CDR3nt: TGTGCCAGCAGTTGGGACAGTAGCTCCTACGAGCAGTACTTC

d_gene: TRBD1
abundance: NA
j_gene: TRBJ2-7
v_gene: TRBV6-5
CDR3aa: CASGRDRGSGEQYF
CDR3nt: TGTGCCAGCGGCCGGGACAGGGGTTCGGGCGAGCAGTACTTC

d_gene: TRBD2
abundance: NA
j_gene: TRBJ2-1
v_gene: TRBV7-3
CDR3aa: CASSLMPGTSGSNEQFF
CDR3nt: TGTGCCAGCAGCTTAATGCCCGGGACTAGCGGGAGCAATGAGCAGTTCTTC

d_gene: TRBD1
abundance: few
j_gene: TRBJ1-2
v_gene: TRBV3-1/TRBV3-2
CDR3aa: CASSQDRGSDGYTF
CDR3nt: TGTGCCAGCAGCCAGGACAGGGGATCTGATGGCTACACCTTC

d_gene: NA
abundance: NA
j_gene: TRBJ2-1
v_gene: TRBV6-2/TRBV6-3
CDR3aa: CASSTYIQGQFF
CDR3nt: TGTGCCAGCAGTACCTACATCCAGGGACAGTTCTTC

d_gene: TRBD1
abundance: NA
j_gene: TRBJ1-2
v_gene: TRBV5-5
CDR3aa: CASSPGRRTGENYGYTF
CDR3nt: TGTGCCAGCAGCCCAGGACGAAGGACAGGGGAAAACTATGGCTACACCTTC

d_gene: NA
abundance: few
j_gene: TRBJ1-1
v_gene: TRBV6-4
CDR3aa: CASSASKNTEAFF
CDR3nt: TGTGCCAGCAGTGCCTCCAAGAACACTGAAGCTTTCTTT

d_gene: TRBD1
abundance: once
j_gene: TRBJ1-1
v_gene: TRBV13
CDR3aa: CASRRRTGGNTEAFF
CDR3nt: TGTGCCAGCCGACGCCGGACAGGGGGAAACACTGAAGCTTTCTTT

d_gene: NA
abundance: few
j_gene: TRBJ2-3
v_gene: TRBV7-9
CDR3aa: CASSQTSLGTDTQYF
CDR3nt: TGTGCCAGCAGCCAAACTAGCCTGGGCACAGATACGCAGTATTTT

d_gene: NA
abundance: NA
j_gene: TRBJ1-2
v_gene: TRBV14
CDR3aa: CASSQDPAGQRYGYTF
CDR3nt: TGTGCCAGCAGCCAAGATCCCGCCGGACAACGGTATGGCTACACCTTC

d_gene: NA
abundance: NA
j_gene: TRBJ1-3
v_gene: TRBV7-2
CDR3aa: CASSSLKQGTGNTIYF
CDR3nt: TGTGCCAGCAGCTCCCTCAAACAGGGAACGGGAAACACCATATATTTT

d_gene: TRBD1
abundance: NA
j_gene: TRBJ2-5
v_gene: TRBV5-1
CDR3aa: CASSLDGTGYETQYF
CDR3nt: TGCGCCAGCAGCTTGGATGGGACAGGGTACGAGACCCAGTACTTC

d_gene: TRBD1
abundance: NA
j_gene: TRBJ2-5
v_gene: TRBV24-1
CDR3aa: CATSDRTGGNRTQYF
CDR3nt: TGTGCCACCAGTGATCGGACAGGGGGTAATAGGACCCAGTACTTC